The TCR beta chain under discussion was sequenced for a study of shared clonotypes between healthy human individuals. Per the germline V gene, CDR1 is SGHDT and CDR2 is YYEEEE. The ends were cut back, 4 bases at V and 0 bases at J, with 14 bases in the middle. The CDR3 totals 15 residues. Sequencing was performed with immunoSEQ multiplex PCR; in TCRdb, only in-frame clones are kept and a portion is missing. The data contain some 2,400,000 clones, approximately 94% of them singletons. The sample taken for sequencing was naive CD4+ T cells sorted from blood. Subset of the sample: CD45RA+ positively selected. This TCR came from a young man in good health. The chain couples TRBV5-6 to TRBJ2-7; D is possibly TRBD2 (5 bases). CDR3 in DNA: TGTGCCAGCAGCACAATCGAGAGGGCCTCCTACGAGCAGTACTTC. Residues: CASSTIERASYEQYF.